This passage covers 20 T cell receptor beta chains from one sample sequenced in a study of early T cells in non-severe SARS-CoV-2 infection. TCRdb called the 5' RACE reads again in MiXCR, with one record for every CDR3 protein. Of 60,000 or so distinct CDR3 sequences in the sample, over 9.5% were seen once. The starting material was whole blood, obtained at baseline. The receptors shown here come from an adult who was a healthcare worker with PCR-confirmed SARS-CoV-2 infection or an uninfected control (not recorded which).

This clonotype was picked up a small number of times. V is TRBV27 and J is TRBJ1-1; weak D call: TRBD1 (5 bases). CDR3 length: 15 residues. The V gene lost 6 bases and the J gene lost 0 bases, with 14 bases spanning the gap. The germline V gene has CDR1 MNHEY and CDR2 SMNVEV (reference sequence). This CDR3 reads CASSQTTDMNTEAFF. CDR3 nucleotide sequence: TGTGCCAGCAGCCAAACTACGGACATGAACACTGAAGCTTTCTTT.

This clonotype was detected ten times or more. The gene calls are TRBV27 and TRBJ2-7; 9 positions match TRBD2. The germline V gene has CDR1 MNHEY and CDR2 SMNVEV (reference sequence). V trimming: 4 bases; J trimming: 4 bases; junction bases outside the gene matches: 11. The CDR3 extends over 16 amino acids. The CDR3: CASSSSHGTSLYEQYF. The DNA for the CDR3 is TGTGCCAGCAGTTCATCACACGGGACTAGCCTTTACGAGCAGTACTTC.

V and J are TRBV6-1 and TRBJ2-5, with D uncertain. Germline CDR1 reads MNHNS; CDR2 reads SASEGT. The CDR3 is 15 residues long. The germline V and J ends were trimmed by 2 bases and 1 base, with 11 bases remaining between them. The CDR3 bases are TGTGCCAGCAGTGAAAGTGGGGTTCTCCAAGAGACCCAGTACTTC. Protein sequence: CASSESGVLQETQYF.

This clonotype was found a few times. The rearrangement uses TRBV15 and TRBJ2-2; no reliable D call. This CDR3 has 13 residues. V was trimmed by 0 bases and J by 4 bases, leaving 3 bases between them. Germline CDR1 reads LNHNV; CDR2 reads YYDKDF (reference sequence). CDR3 sequence reads: CATSRDLTGELFF. DNA of the CDR3: TGTGCCACCAGCAGAGATCTCACCGGGGAGCTGTTTTTT.

This chain uses TRBV10-3 with TRBJ2-3, with 13 nucleotides matching TRBD2. The CDR3 covers 15 residues. Germline values: CDR1 ENHRY, CDR2 SYGVKD. V lost 10 bases to trimming and J lost 2 bases; unmatched junction nucleotides: 6. In DNA, the CDR3 is TGTGCCACCAGGACTAGCGGGAGCCCCACAGATACGCAGTATTTT. This encodes CATRTSGSPTDTQYF.

This clonotype was seen only a few times. The chain employs TRBV7-2 and TRBJ2-5, with 8 bases fitting TRBD1. The CDR3 runs to 14 residues. CDR1 SGHTA and CDR2 FQGNSA come from the germline V gene. Trimming cost V 5 bases and J 4 bases; bases outside gene matches: 6. The CDR3 here is CASSMNRGTETQYF. The CDR3 DNA reads as TGTGCCAGCAGCATGAACAGGGGGACAGAGACCCAGTACTTC.

This clonotype was detected only a few times. The chain joins TRBV27 to TRBJ2-1; D uncertain. The V end was cut by 6 bases, the J end by 4 bases, with 10 bases between. Per germline, CDR1 MNHEY and CDR2 SMNVEV (reference sequence). The CDR3 sequence is 13 residues long. CDR3 bases: TGTGCCAGCAGATCGGACCGATACAATGAGCAGTTCTTC. It translates to CASRSDRYNEQFF.

This clonotype has only a few counts. This chain links TRBV11-2 with TRBJ1-1; 10 positions match TRBD1. The CDR3 extends over 17 amino acids. Germline CDR1 and CDR2: SGHAT and FQNNGV. The V segment lost 4 bases and the J segment 5 bases; nucleotides outside the gene matches: 13. CDR3 bases: TGTGCCAGCAGCTCCGACTTTGGACAGGGGGTATATACTGAAGCTTTCTTT. This gives the protein CASSSDFGQGVYTEAFF.

This clonotype was seen more than once but under ten times. V usage is TRBV30 and J usage is TRBJ2-6, with D possibly matching TRBD1 (6 bases). Trimming pared 5 bases from V and 1 base from J, leaving 9 bases between. The CDR3 totals 14 residues. Per germline, CDR1 GTSNPN and CDR2 SVGIG (reference sequence). CDR3 in amino acids: CAWGTGSGANVLTF. The CDR3 nucleotides read TGTGCCTGGGGCACAGGGTCTGGGGCCAACGTCCTGACTTTC.

This chain's CDR3 is CASTAFVRGLLNTEAFF. The CDR3 DNA sequence: TGTGCCAGCACCGCCTTTGTGAGGGGGCTATTGAACACTGAAGCTTTCTTT. The J gene is TRBJ1-1, the V gene TRBV6-2 or TRBV6-3, with 7 bases that match TRBD1. The CDR3 is 17 residues long. Per the germline V gene, CDR1 is MNHEY and CDR2 is SVGEGT. V was pared by 7 bases and J by 0 bases, with 14 bases of the junction left unmatched.

Many counts were recorded for this clonotype. The genes are TRBV5-4 and TRBJ1-2; perhaps TRBD1 as D (6 bases). Per the germline V gene, CDR1 is SGHNT and CDR2 is YYREEE (reference sequence). Trimming removed 0 bases at V and 5 bases at J, with 11 bases between. The CDR3 is made up of 14 amino acids. CDR3 residues: CASSLGGTSYGYTF. Here the CDR3 DNA reads TGTGCCAGCAGCTTGGGAGGGACAAGTTATGGCTACACCTTC.

In its sample, this clonotype was seen a few times. The gene calls are TRBV7-9 and TRBJ2-1; tentative D call: TRBD1 (7 bases). The CDR3 is 13 amino acids. Trimming took off 6 bases at V and 5 bases at J, with 11 bases between the two ends. Germline V gene data show CDR1 as SEHNR and CDR2 as FQNEAQ (reference sequence). This chain's CDR3 is CASRRDSNNEQFF. DNA for the CDR3: TGTGCCAGCAGGCGGGACAGCAACAATGAGCAGTTCTTC.

This clonotype has more than one count but fewer than ten. V usage is TRBV20-1 and J usage is TRBJ2-7; D uncertain. Between the trimmed V and J ends, which lost 1 base and 4 bases, there was a span of 14 bases. The germline V gene encodes CDR1 DFQATT and CDR2 SNEGSKA (reference sequence). The CDR3 loop spans 14 amino acids. CDR3: CSARVPSPPYEQYF. For the CDR3, the DNA is TGCAGTGCTAGAGTCCCCTCCCCACCGTACGAGCAGTACTTC.

In its sample, this clonotype was seen many times. The J gene is TRBJ1-2, the V gene TRBV28, with unresolved D. Germline-derived CDR1 and CDR2 are MDHEN and SYDVKM. The V end was cut by 10 bases, the J end by 4 bases, with 13 bases between. This CDR3 contains 12 residues. The CDR3 DNA reads as TGTGCCACCTCGGGAGGTGGCTATGGCTACACCTTC. Translating it yields CATSGGGYGYTF.

There are a few counts of this clonotype. CDR3 loop: CASSQRHSRYEQYF. The CDR3 DNA reads as TGTGCCAGCAGCCAGAGACATTCTCGCTACGAGCAGTACTTC. The chain has TRBV7-8 and TRBJ2-7; D uncertain. V lost 5 bases to trimming and J lost 3 bases, with 14 bases between them. CDR1 and CDR2 (germline): SGHVS, FQNEAQ. The CDR3 runs to 14 residues.

This clonotype has a count of ten or more. The chain is built from TRBV7-6 and TRBJ2-3, with 15 nucleotides matching TRBD2. The length of the CDR3 is 17 residues. Germline values: CDR1 SGHVS, CDR2 FNYEAQ. V dropped 4 bases and J dropped 1; count of bases not matched to a gene: 3. Here the CDR3 reads CASSSGLAGGGTDTQYF. The CDR3 DNA reads as TGTGCCAGCAGCTCGGGACTAGCGGGGGGTGGCACAGATACGCAGTATTTT.

This clonotype showed up many times. The rearrangement links TRBV7-2 to TRBJ1-5; D is unclear. Germline V gives CDR1 SGHTA, CDR2 FQGNSA. Trimming pared 5 bases from V and 3 bases from J, leaving 11 bases between. This CDR3 has 14 amino acids. Here the CDR3 reads CASSKPGFNQPQHF. CDR3 bases: TGTGCCAGCAGCAAGCCGGGGTTCAATCAGCCCCAGCATTTT.

This clonotype was detected many times. The chain uses TRBV19 and TRBJ2-7, with 7 bases that match TRBD2. CDR1 and CDR2 (germline): LNHDA, SQIVND (reference sequence). The CDR3 sequence is 17 residues long. J was trimmed by 6 bases and V by 6 bases; bases with no gene match: 20. The CDR3 bases are TGTGCCAGTAGCCCCCGAATGGTGGCGGGAGTAAGGGCCGAGCAGTACTTC. Its protein is CASSPRMVAGVRAEQYF.

This clonotype was detected only a few times. The chain joins TRBV10-3 to TRBJ2-7; TRBD1 might be the D (5 bases). V shed 2 bases and J shed 2 bases, with 10 bases lying between them. The CDR3 spans 14 residues. Germline lookup yields CDR1 ENHRY and CDR2 SYGVKD. DNA for the CDR3: TGTGCCATCAGTGAGGGAAGGGGAACCTACGAGCAGTACTTC. Amino acids: CAISEGRGTYEQYF.

Concerning this clonotype: Lacking the conserved final phenylalanine or tryptophan, this CDR3 likely reflects a read error. The J gene is TRBJ1-1, the V gene TRBV7-6; D ambiguous. Germline CDR1 reads SGHVS; CDR2 reads FNYEAQ. The CDR3 totals 12 residues. Trimming cost V 5 bases and J 6 bases, with 10 bases left between them. This chain's CDR3 is CASSPTLSEAFS. In nucleotides, the CDR3 is TGTGCCAGCAGCCCCACTCTCTCTGAAGCTTTCTCT.